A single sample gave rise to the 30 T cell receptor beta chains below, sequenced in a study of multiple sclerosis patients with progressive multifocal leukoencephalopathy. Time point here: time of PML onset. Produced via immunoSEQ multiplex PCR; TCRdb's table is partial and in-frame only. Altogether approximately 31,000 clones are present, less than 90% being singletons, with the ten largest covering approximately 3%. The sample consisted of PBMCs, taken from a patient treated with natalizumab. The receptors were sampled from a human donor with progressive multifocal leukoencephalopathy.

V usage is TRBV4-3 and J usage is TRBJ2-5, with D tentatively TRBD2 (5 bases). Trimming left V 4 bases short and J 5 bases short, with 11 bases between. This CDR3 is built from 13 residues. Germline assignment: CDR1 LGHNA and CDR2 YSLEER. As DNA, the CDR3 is TGCGCCAGCAGCCCAAGCGGCGGGGAGACCCAGTACTTC. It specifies CASSPSGGETQYF.

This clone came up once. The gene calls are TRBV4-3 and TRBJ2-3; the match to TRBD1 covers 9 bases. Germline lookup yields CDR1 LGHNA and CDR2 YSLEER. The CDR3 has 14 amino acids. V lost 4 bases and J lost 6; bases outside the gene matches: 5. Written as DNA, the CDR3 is TGCGCCAGCAGCCTTGGGACAGGGACCGATACGCAGTATTTT. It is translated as CASSLGTGTDTQYF.

CDR3 sequence (DNA): TGCAGCGTTGATACTAGCAGAAGGGTACACAATGAGCAGTTCTTC. It yields the protein CSVDTSRRVHNEQFF. The chain recombines TRBV29-1 with TRBJ2-1, with a weak D call TRBD2 (6 bases). Trimming took off 3 bases at V and 5 bases at J, with 17 bases between the two ends. The germline V gene has CDR1 SQVTM and CDR2 ANQGSEA. The CDR3 runs to 15 residues.

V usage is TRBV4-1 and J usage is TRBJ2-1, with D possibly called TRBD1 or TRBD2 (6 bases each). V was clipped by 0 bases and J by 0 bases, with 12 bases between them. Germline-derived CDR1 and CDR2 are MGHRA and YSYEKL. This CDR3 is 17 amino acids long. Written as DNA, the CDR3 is TGCGCCAGCAGCCAAGAGGGGGCGGGGAACTCCTACAATGAGCAGTTCTTC. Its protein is CASSQEGAGNSYNEQFF.

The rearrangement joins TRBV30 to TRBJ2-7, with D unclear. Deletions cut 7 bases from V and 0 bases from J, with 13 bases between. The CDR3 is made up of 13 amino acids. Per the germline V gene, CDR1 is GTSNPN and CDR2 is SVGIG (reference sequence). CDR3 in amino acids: CASTYRSSYEQYF. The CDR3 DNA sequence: TGTGCCTCTACATACAGAAGCTCCTACGAGCAGTACTTC.

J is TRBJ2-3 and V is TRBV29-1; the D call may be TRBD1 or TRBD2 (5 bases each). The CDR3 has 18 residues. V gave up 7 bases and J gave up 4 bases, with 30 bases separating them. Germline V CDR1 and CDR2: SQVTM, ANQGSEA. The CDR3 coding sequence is TGCAGCGGTGGGGGTCAGATCCGGGCCCAGGACGGAGCAGATACGCAGTATTTT. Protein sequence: CSGGGQIRAQDGADTQYF.

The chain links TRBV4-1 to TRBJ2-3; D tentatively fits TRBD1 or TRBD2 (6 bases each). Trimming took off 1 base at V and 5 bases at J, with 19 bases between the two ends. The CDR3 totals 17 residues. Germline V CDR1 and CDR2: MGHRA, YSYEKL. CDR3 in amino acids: CASSQGGLRGPRDTQYF. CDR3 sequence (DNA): TGCGCCAGCAGCCAAGGGGGGCTGCGGGGCCCCCGAGATACGCAGTATTTT.

The CDR3 reads CASSLAPGQIYEQYF. CDR3 bases: TGTGCCAGCAGTCTTGCCCCGGGACAGATCTACGAGCAGTACTTC. J is TRBJ2-7 and V is TRBV6-5; 7 bases map to TRBD1. V lost 5 bases to trimming and J lost 3 bases; unmatched junction nucleotides: 10. The CDR3 covers 15 residues. CDR1 is MNHEY and CDR2 is SVGAGI in the germline V gene.

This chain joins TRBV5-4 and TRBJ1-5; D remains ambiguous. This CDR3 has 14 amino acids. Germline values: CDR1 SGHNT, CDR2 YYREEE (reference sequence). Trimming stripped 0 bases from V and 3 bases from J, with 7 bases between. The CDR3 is CASSLVGDNQPQHF. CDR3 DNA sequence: TGTGCCAGCAGCTTGGTAGGAGACAATCAGCCCCAGCATTTT.

Here the CDR3 reads CSALYKREQFF. As DNA, the CDR3 is TGCAGTGCTCTCTATAAGCGGGAGCAGTTCTTC. V usage is TRBV20-1 and J usage is TRBJ2-1; a weak D match, TRBD2 (5 bases). Germline CDR1 is DFQATT and CDR2 is SNEGSKA (reference sequence). The ends were cut back, 5 bases at V and 10 bases at J, with 12 bases in the middle. The CDR3 is 11 amino acids.

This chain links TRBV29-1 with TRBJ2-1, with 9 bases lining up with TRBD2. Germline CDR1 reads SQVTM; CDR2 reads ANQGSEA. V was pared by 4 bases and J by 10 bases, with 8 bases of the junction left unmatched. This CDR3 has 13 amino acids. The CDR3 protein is CSVGRGLAGEQFF. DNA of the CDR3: TGCAGCGTTGGGAGGGGGCTAGCGGGAGAGCAGTTCTTC.

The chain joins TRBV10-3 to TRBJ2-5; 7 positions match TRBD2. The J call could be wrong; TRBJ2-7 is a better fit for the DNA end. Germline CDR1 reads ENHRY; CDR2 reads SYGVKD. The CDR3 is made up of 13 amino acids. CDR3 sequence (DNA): TGTGCCATCAAGGCTAGCGGTACCTACGAGCAGTACTTC. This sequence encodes CAIKASGTYEQYF.

The DNA of the CDR3 is TGTGCCAGCAGCTTGACGCCCAGCGGGATCGCGGGTGAGCAGTTCTTC. As protein: CASSLTPSGIAGEQFF. The chain carries TRBV5-4 and TRBJ2-1; 7 nucleotides match TRBD2. Germline V gene data show CDR1 as SGHNT and CDR2 as YYREEE (reference sequence). The J segment lost 9 bases and the V segment lost 1 base, leaving 13 bases of the junction unmatched. This CDR3 has 16 amino acids.

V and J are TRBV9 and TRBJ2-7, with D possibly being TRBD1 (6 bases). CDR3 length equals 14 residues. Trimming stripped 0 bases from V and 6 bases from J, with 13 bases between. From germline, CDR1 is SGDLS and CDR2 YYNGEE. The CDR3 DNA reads TGTGCCAGCAGCGTAGCGGCTCAAGGGGGCGAGCAGTACTTC. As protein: CASSVAAQGGEQYF. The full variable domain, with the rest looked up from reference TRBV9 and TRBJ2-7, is DSGVTQTPKHLITATGQRVTLRCSPRSGDLSVYWYQQSLDQGLQFLIQYYNGEERAKGNILERFSAQQFPDLHSELNLSSLELGDSALYFCASSVAAQGGEQYFGPGTRLTVT.

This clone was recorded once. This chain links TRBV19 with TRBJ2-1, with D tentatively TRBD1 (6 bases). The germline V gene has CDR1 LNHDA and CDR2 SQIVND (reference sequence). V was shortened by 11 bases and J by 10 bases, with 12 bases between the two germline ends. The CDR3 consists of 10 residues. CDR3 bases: TGTGCCCACCAGGGGAGCGAGCAGTTCTTC. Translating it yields CAHQGSEQFF.

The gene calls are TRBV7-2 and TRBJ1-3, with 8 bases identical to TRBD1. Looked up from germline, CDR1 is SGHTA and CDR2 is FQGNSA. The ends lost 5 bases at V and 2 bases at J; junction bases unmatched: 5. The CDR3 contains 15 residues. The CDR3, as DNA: TGTGCCAGCAGCGTCAGACAGGGGACTGGAAACACCATATATTTT. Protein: CASSVRQGTGNTIYF.

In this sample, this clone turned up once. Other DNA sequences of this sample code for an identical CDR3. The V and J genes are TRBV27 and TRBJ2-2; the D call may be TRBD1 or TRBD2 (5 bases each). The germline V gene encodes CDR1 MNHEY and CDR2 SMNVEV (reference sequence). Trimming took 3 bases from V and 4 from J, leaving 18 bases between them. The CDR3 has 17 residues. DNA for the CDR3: TGTGCCAGCAGTTTTTTGCGACGGGGCCAGGGCACCGGGGAGCTGTTTTTT. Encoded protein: CASSFLRRGQGTGELFF.

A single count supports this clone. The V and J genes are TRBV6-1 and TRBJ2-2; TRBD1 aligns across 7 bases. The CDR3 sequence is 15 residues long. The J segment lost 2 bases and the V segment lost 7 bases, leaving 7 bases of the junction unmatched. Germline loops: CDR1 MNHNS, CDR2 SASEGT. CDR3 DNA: TGTGCCAGCACGACCCGGGACAGAAACACCGGGGAGCTGTTTTTT. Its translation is CASTTRDRNTGELFF.

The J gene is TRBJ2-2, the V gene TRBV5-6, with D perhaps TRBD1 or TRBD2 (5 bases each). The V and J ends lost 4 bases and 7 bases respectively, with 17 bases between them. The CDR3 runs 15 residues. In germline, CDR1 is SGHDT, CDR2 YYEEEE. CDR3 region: CASSRFGGSVGELFF. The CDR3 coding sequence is TGTGCCAGCAGCCGGTTTGGGGGAAGTGTCGGGGAGCTGTTTTTT.

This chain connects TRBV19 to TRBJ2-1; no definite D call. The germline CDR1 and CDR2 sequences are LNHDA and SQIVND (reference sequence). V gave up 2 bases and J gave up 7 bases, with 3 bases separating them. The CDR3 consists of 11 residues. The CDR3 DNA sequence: TGTGCCAGTAGTATAAGGAATGAGCAGTTCTTC. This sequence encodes CASSIRNEQFF.

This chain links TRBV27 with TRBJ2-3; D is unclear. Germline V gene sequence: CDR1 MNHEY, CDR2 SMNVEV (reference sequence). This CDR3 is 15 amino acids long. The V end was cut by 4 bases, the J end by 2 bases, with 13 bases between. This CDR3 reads CASSSQARNTDTQYF. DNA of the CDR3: TGTGCCAGCAGTTCCCAGGCCCGTAACACAGATACGCAGTATTTT.

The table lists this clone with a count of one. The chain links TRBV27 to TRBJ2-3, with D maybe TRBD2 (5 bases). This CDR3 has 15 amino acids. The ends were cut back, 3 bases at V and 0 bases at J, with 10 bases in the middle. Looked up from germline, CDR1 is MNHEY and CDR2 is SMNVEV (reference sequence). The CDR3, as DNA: TGTGCCAGCAGTTTCGGGGTGAGGAGCACAGATACGCAGTATTTT. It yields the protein CASSFGVRSTDTQYF.

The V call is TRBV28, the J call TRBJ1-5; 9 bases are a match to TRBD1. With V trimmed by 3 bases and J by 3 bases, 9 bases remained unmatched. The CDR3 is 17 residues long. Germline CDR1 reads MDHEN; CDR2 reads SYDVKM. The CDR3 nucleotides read TGTGCCAGCAGTTTGTGGGGACAGGGTGGTGACAATCAGCCCCAGCATTTT. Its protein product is CASSLWGQGGDNQPQHF.

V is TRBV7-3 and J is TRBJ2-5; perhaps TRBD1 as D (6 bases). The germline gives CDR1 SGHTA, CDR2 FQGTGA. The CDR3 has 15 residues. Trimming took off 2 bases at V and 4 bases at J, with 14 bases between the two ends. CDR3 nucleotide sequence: TGTGCCAGCAGCTTACAAGGACAGTTCGGAGAGACCCAGTACTTC. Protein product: CASSLQGQFGETQYF.

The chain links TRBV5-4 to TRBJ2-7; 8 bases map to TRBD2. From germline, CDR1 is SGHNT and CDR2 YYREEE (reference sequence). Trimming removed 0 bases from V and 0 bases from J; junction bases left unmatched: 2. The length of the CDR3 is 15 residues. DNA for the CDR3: TGTGCCAGCAGCTTGGGCGGGACTAGCTCCTACGAGCAGTACTTC. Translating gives CASSLGGTSSYEQYF.

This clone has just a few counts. DNA of the CDR3: TGTGCCAGTAGCCCACAGGGGACAGTGATCTACGAGCAGTACTTC. This gives the protein CASSPQGTVIYEQYF. This rearrangement joins TRBV19 to TRBJ2-7; 7 nucleotides match TRBD1. The CDR3 runs to 15 residues. Trimming at V came to 6 bases and at J to 3 bases, leaving 11 bases not matched to a gene. Germline values: CDR1 LNHDA, CDR2 SQIVND (reference sequence).

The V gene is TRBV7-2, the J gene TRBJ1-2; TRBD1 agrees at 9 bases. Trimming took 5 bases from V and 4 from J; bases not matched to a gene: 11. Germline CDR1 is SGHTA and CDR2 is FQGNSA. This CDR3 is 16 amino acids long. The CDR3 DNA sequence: TGTGCCAGCAGCCCCGTCCCGGGACAGGGAAGCTATGGCTACACCTTC. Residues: CASSPVPGQGSYGYTF.

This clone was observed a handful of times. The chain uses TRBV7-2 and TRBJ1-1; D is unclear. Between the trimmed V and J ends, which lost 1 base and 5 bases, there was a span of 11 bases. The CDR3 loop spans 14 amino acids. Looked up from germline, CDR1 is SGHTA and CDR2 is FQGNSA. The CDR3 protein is CASSLGPQATEAFF. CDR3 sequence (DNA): TGTGCCAGCAGCTTAGGACCCCAAGCGACTGAAGCTTTCTTT.

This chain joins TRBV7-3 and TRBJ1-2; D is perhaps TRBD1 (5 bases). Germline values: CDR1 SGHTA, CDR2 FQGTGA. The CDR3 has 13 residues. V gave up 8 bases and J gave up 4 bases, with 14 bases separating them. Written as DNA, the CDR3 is TGTGCCAGCTCCCTGGGGCAGGGCTATGGCTACACCTTC. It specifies CASSLGQGYGYTF.

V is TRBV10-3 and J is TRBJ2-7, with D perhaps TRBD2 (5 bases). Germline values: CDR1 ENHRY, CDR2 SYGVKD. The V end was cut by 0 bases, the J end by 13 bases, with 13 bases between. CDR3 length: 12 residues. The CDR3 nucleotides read TGTGCCATCAGTGAGTCGAGGGCGGCTCTTTACTTC. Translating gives CAISESRAALYF.